Each of the 8 T cell receptor beta chains below was sequenced from the same sample in a study of T cell repertoires in cytomegalovirus infection. TCRdb analysed the reads with MiXCR anew, one entry per CDR3 protein. The sample gives approximately 190,000 distinct CDR3 sequences, roughly 9.8% of which show up once; about 4.2% is in the top ten. Sequencing input: PBMCs. These receptors came from a human donor in good health (CMV status not recorded). Some clones in this sample may be carry-over from other donors' samples.

This clonotype was observed many times. CDR3 DNA sequence: TGTGCCAGTACCCCCGGGACGCAGAACACTGAAGCTTTCTTT. It translates to CASTPGTQNTEAFF. This chain joins TRBV19 and TRBJ1-1; D is perhaps TRBD1 (5 bases). The CDR3 covers 14 residues. Germline-derived CDR1 and CDR2 are LNHDA and SQIVND (reference sequence). V dropped 7 bases and J dropped 1 base, with 13 bases sitting between them.

The chain employs TRBV7-9 and TRBJ1-1; D is possibly TRBD1 (5 bases). The CDR3 is 18 residues long. Germline loops: CDR1 SEHNR, CDR2 FQNEAQ (reference sequence). Trimming took 8 bases from V and 4 from J, leaving 29 bases between them. The CDR3 DNA reads TGTGCCAGCGGGTCAGTGGGGGGTTACCCGACCGGGGGCACTGAAGCTTTCTTT. As protein: CASGSVGGYPTGGTEAFF.

This chain's CDR3 is CASSILAGGFGDTQYF. The DNA of the CDR3 is TGTGCCAGTAGTATACTAGCGGGAGGGTTCGGCGATACGCAGTATTTT. V is TRBV19 and J is TRBJ2-3; TRBD2 matches at 12 bases. Germline V lookup: CDR1 LNHDA, CDR2 SQIVND (reference sequence). With V trimmed by 2 bases and J by 6 bases, 6 bases remained unmatched. The CDR3 totals 16 residues.

This clonotype was counted ten times or more. This chain joins TRBV7-2 and TRBJ1-5, with 8 bases matching TRBD1. CDR3 length: 18 amino acids. Per germline, CDR1 SGHTA and CDR2 FQGNSA. With V trimmed by 4 bases and J by 6 bases, 17 bases remained unmatched. CDR3 nucleotide sequence: TGTGCCAGCAGCTCCGATAGAGAGTATACAGGGGGAGCTCAGCCCCAGCATTTT. Its translation: CASSSDREYTGGAQPQHF.

This clonotype was detected many times. This chain connects TRBV7-2 to TRBJ2-7; D may be TRBD1 (6 bases). This CDR3 is built from 13 residues. Germline assignment: CDR1 SGHTA and CDR2 FQGNSA. V was shortened by 3 bases and J by 6 bases, with 12 bases between the two germline ends. Here the CDR3 reads CASSLNRALEQYF. In DNA form, the CDR3 reads TGTGCCAGCAGCTTGAACAGGGCGCTCGAGCAGTACTTC.

This clonotype came up a few times. This chain joins TRBV12-3 or TRBV12-4 and TRBJ1-2, with 10 bases aligning to TRBD1. Trimming cost V 6 bases and J 7 bases; bases outside gene matches: 11. This CDR3 comprises 15 residues. The CDR3 region has the DNA TGTGCCAGCAGGCCCTCCGGGACAGGGGATTTTGGCTACACCTTC. It is translated as CASRPSGTGDFGYTF.

This clonotype was observed a few times. The chain combines TRBV28 with TRBJ2-7; D is uncertain. V shed 5 bases and J shed 3 bases, with 14 bases lying between them. CDR1 and CDR2 (germline): MDHEN, SYDVKM. The CDR3 sequence is 14 residues long. As DNA, the CDR3 is TGTGCCAGCAGTGATTGGGCAGGCGGCTACGAGCAGTACTTC. It is translated as CASSDWAGGYEQYF.

This clonotype was counted many times. The chain is built from TRBV7-9 and TRBJ2-7, with TRBD1 identical over 11 bases. Looked up from germline, CDR1 is SEHNR and CDR2 is FQNEAQ (reference sequence). Germline trimming cut 5 bases from V and 7 bases from J; bases unmatched to any gene: 13. The CDR3 consists of 16 residues. The CDR3 region is CASSHTPGQGAGEQYF. CDR3 nucleotides: TGTGCCAGCAGCCATACACCAGGACAGGGGGCTGGAGAGCAGTACTTC.